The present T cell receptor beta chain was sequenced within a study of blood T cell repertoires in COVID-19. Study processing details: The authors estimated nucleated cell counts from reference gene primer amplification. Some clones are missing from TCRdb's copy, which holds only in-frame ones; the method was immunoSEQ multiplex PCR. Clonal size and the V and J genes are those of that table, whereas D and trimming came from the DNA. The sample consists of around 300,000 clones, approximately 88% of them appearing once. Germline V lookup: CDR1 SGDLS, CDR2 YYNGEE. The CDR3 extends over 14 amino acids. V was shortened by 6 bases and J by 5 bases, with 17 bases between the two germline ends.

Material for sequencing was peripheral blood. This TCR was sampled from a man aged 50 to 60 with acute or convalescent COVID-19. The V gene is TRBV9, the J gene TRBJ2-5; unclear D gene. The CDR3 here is CASTRQANVETQYF. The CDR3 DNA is TGTGCCAGCACTCGGCAGGCCAACGTGGAGACCCAGTACTTC.